This paragraph reports one TCR beta chain. The germline gene is not matched at one end of the junction; a read error may be the cause. The assay was immunoSEQ multiplex PCR, and TCRdb's table has in-frame clones only and misses some. The profile shows under 250,000 clones, 82% of them singletons. This record belongs to a study of blood T cell repertoires in COVID-19. This TCR was recovered from a woman aged 70-85 years with acute or convalescent COVID-19. Source material: peripheral blood.

The DNA for the CDR3 is TGCGCCAGCAGCCAAGATTGGGAGACAGGGGGCACGAACTTC. This translates into CASSQDWETGGTNF. The chain combines TRBV4-3 with TRBJ2-7; 10 positions agree with TRBD1. From germline, CDR1 is LGHNA and CDR2 YSLEER. This CDR3 has 14 amino acids.